Described below is a single TCR beta chain sequence and its context. The CDR3 covers 15 residues. Trimming took 4 bases from V and 4 from J; bases not matched to a gene: 8. The germline gives CDR1 SQVTM, CDR2 ANQGSEA. The sample comes from a study of cytomegalovirus exposure and HLA in healthy donors. The PCR was carried out with 60 Vbeta primers and 13 Jbeta primers. Clones were sequenced by immunoSEQ multiplex PCR, and TCRdb holds only the in-frame ones, with some missing. The table shows over 150,000 clones, with roughly 84% occurring only once. Sequences were obtained from PBMCs. This receptor was obtained from a boy aged 2 to 9 in good health and CMV-seronegative. The rearrangement joins TRBV29-1 to TRBJ2-1; 9 bases are shared with TRBD1. The CDR3 DNA is TGCAGCGTTGGGAGGACAGGGGCACGGTACAATGAGCAGTTCTTC. Translation gives CSVGRTGARYNEQFF.